This T cell receptor (beta chain) was recorded in a study of cytomegalovirus exposure and HLA in healthy donors. Overall study findings and caveats: Later analysis identified a missense DCLRE1C variant that was linked to TCR beta V- and J-gene trimming. A prior analysis recorded that most TCR beta V segments were productive about 90% or about 30% of the time. Diagnosis of cytomegalovirus status made by the classifier reportedly showed high specificity and sensitivity. Presence/absence analyses treated sequencing depth as roughly uniform across donors.

As regards this clone: As yet, its antigen is unknown.

Primers included in the PCR were 60 Vbeta and 13 Jbeta primers. Profiled with immunoSEQ multiplex PCR; TCRdb holds only in-frame clones, not every one. Of fewer than 200,000 clones listed, around 68% are singletons. CDR3 length: 13 amino acids. Germline CDR1 and CDR2: SEHNR and FQNEAQ (reference sequence). V lost 2 bases, J lost 4 bases, and 1 base stayed unmatched. The chain combines TRBV7-9 with TRBJ1-1; TRBD1 matches 7 bases. Sequencing used PBMCs. This receptor was taken from a man between 50 and 59 years old in good health and CMV-seronegative. The CDR3 is CASSLPGGTEAFF. The CDR3 bases are TGTGCCAGCAGCTTACCAGGGGGCACTGAAGCTTTCTTT. The full variable domain, completed using reference TRBV7-9 and TRBJ1-1, is DTGVSQNPRHKITKRGQNVTFRCDPISEHNRLYWYRQTLGQGPEFLTYFQNEAQLEKSRLLSDRFSAERPKGSFSTLEIQRTEQGDSAMYLCASSLPGGTEAFFGQGTRLTVV.